This TCR beta chain was sequenced for a study of blood T cell repertoires in COVID-19. Study as a whole: Samples representing acute and convalescent COVID-19 were sourced from the United States, Italy and Spain.

This CDR3 has 19 residues. Trimming shortened V by 0 bases and J by 0 bases, and 16 bases separated the two germline ends. The germline V gene encodes CDR1 SGDLS and CDR2 YYNGEE. TCRdb's copy holds only in-frame clones and misses some; the assay was immunoSEQ multiplex PCR. The data show hundreds of thousands of clones, with around four fifths seen just once and around 26% held by the top ten. This receptor was identified in a man aged 35-49 years with acute or convalescent COVID-19. The V and J genes are TRBV9 and TRBJ2-6; possibly TRBD1 for D (5 bases). Material for sequencing was peripheral blood. The DNA of the CDR3 is TGTGCCAGCAGCGTAGTTGCCAGGGCGCCATACTCTGGGGCCAACGTCCTGACTTTC. Translation gives CASSVVARAPYSGANVLTF.